Given below is one T cell receptor beta chain in context. Its antigen is undetermined. The V and J ends lost 4 bases and 8 bases respectively, with 14 bases between them. This CDR3 contains 12 residues. The V gene's germline CDR1 is DFQATT and CDR2 SNEGSKA (reference sequence). CD8+ and CD4+ T cells taken from blood had their TCR beta sequenced. TEMRA cells were FACS-enriched and CD8+ and CD4+ T cells negatively isolated. Reverse transcription of 0.5 to 1 ug RNA was performed with random hexamers. The authors amplified TCR beta CDR3 across 54 Vbeta and 13 Jbeta using immunoSEQ multiplex PCR. TCRdb reprocessed the immunoSEQ multiplex PCR reads with MiXCR, giving one entry per CDR3 protein. The table has about 300,000 distinct CDR3 sequences, about 90% seen once. The data originate from a study of CD8 T cells in Susac syndrome. General study results and limits: That the number of individuals in its TCR sequencing and HLA analysis was relatively small was acknowledged by the study.

The chain carries TRBV20-1 and TRBJ1-2; a possible D gene is TRBD1 (6 bases). The sample consisted of CD4+ T cells from PBMCs. This receptor was obtained from a human donor with multiple sclerosis. The CDR3 loop is CSANIRGSGYTF. The CDR3 DNA is TGCAGTGCTAATATCAGGGGTAGCGGCTACACCTTC.